Reported below is one T cell receptor (beta chain). These data come from a study of Tregs in tolerant kidney transplant recipients. Libraries were prepared by immunoSEQ multiplex PCR; TCRdb keeps only in-frame clonotypes and omits some of them. Among some 240,000 clones listed, around 82% were seen once. This CDR3 has 15 amino acids. Per the germline V gene, CDR1 is GTSNPN and CDR2 is SVGIG (reference sequence). Trimming took 2 bases from V and 0 from J, leaving 13 bases between them. The V call is TRBV30, the J call TRBJ1-1; no definite D call. The specimen sequenced was CD4+ T cells from blood. This TCR came from a human donor in good health. The CDR3, as DNA: TGTGCCTGGAGTTTAGTTACCCCAATGAACACTGAAGCTTTCTTT. Encoded protein: CAWSLVTPMNTEAFF. The variable domain in full, with the rest retrieved from reference TRBV30 and TRBJ1-1, is SQTIHQWPATLVQPVGSPLSLECTVEGTSNPNLYWYRQAAGRGLQLLFYSVGIGQISSEVPQNLSASRPQDRQFILSSKKLLLSDSGFYLCAWSLVTPMNTEAFFGQGTRLTVV.